This T cell receptor (beta chain) was profiled in a study of molecular identifiers for immune sequencing clone quantification. Across the whole study: Five aliquots were made in replicates from the RNA of approximately 20,000 or 98,000 naive CD8 cells, and four were sequenced. Study-level points and caveats: Clones above 20 RNA copies held over 99% of effector molecules, under 1% in naive cells.

The authors sorted naive CD8 T cells as CD8+CD4-CCR7+CD45RA+. Via MiXCR, TCRdb re-called the PCR reads, giving one row per CDR3 protein. The sample yields about 510,000 distinct CDR3 sequences, about a fifth seen once. Concerning this clonotype: Its specificity is not known.

This TCR was sampled from a human donor in good health. Some libraries in this study had Jurkat cell RNA spiked in. The sequencing input was naive CD8+ T cells from blood, with Jurkat cell RNA spiked in. Subset here: FACS-sorted CD8+CD4-CCR7+CD45RA+ naive T cells.

CDR3 sequence (DNA): TGTGCCAGCAGTCCTATTAGCGGGGTTTACAATGAGCAGTTCTTC. Amino acid sequence: CASSPISGVYNEQFF. V is TRBV7-9 and J is TRBJ2-1; 8 bases align to TRBD2. Germline V gene sequence: CDR1 SEHNR, CDR2 FQNEAQ (reference sequence). The CDR3 totals 15 residues. The V gene end was trimmed by 6 bases and the J gene end by 4 bases; junction bases not matched to a gene: 8.